The clone carrying this TCR beta chain has only one observation. Generated by immunoSEQ multiplex PCR, the TCRdb table keeps only in-frame clones and is missing some. Altogether 150,000 to 200,000 clones are present, 90% being singletons, with the ten largest covering 1.3% to 1.5%. This CDR3 comprises 12 residues. Germline lookup yields CDR1 SEHNR and CDR2 FQNEAQ (reference sequence). V lost 3 bases to trimming and J lost 3 bases, with 4 bases between them. The data were taken from a study of control samples from healthy donors and cancer patients. The rearrangement uses TRBV7-9 and TRBJ2-3; no definite D call. This clonotype was obtained from a woman in her 50s in good health. Sequenced sample: blood. The CDR3, as DNA: TGTGCCAGCAGCTTTGGGACAGATACGCAGTATTTT. It encodes CASSFGTDTQYF. Full variable domain (outside the CDR3, taken from reference TRBV7-9 and TRBJ2-3): DTGVSQNPRHKITKRGQNVTFRCDPISEHNRLYWYRQTLGQGPEFLTYFQNEAQLEKSRLLSDRFSAERPKGSFSTLEIQRTEQGDSAMYLCASSFGTDTQYFGPGTRLTVL.